Only a few counts were recorded for the clone carrying this TCR beta chain. The antigen remains unidentified. The data are from a study of T cells in Graves' hyperthyroidism and ophthalmopathy. Study-wide results and caveats: Blood also held most thyroid clonotypes expanded beyond 0.001. A model built on 13 V-J features separated ophthalmopathy from stable hyperthyroidism.

Researchers took RNA transcripts and amplified the TCR beta CDR3 regions from them. An initial round of RT-PCR targeting the TCR CDR3 relied on the HTBI primer set. TCRdb used MiXCR to reprocess the multiplex PCR reads, holding one entry per CDR3 protein. This repertoire shows hundreds of thousands of distinct CDR3 sequences, around 15% found once; its top ten account for roughly 10%. Each diagnosis was grounded in clinical symptoms, serum thyroxine and TRAb, thyroid ultrasound, and orbital computed tomography. PBMCs were obtained from about 9.9 ml fresh peripheral blood. Germline assignment: CDR1 SGDLS and CDR2 YYNGEE. The CDR3 is 18 amino acids. V lost 4 bases, J lost 4 bases, and 26 bases lay in between.

The source material was blood. The gene calls are TRBV9 and TRBJ1-2; D remains ambiguous. This receptor was obtained from a woman under 30 with Graves' hyperthyroidism. CDR3 sequence reads: CASSLDGLTNSVLYGYTF. The CDR3 region has the DNA TGTGCCAGCAGCTTGGACGGCCTAACCAATAGCGTTCTCTATGGCTACACCTTC.